One and the same sample provided the 26 T cell receptor beta chains below, sequenced in a study of OX40 agonist ivuxolimab in advanced cancers. The assay was immunoSEQ multiplex PCR, and TCRdb's table has in-frame clones only and misses some. The sample consists of 60,000 to 75,000 clones, nearly 90% of them appearing once. The sequenced sample was CD4+ or CD8+ T cells sorted from blood, obtained in a trial of the OX40 agonist ivuxolimab. The receptor set was obtained from an adult with an advanced solid tumor such as melanoma, head and neck, liver or kidney cancer.

The chain couples TRBV5-6 to TRBJ1-6; D remains ambiguous. Trimming took off 2 bases at V and 8 bases at J, with 5 bases between the two ends. There are 12 residues in the CDR3. From germline, CDR1 is SGHDT and CDR2 YYEEEE. CDR3 amino acids: CASSLNDSPLHF. The CDR3 coding sequence is TGTGCCAGCAGCTTAAATGATTCACCCCTCCACTTT.

The sample holds one count of this clone. V and J are TRBV7-2 and TRBJ2-7, with D perhaps given as TRBD1 or TRBD2 (5 bases each). The V end lost 5 bases, the J end lost 2 bases, and 10 bases lay between the germline ends. The CDR3 has 13 amino acids. Germline CDR1 reads SGHTA; CDR2 reads FQGNSA. The CDR3, as DNA: TGTGCCAGCAGCCCCAGGGACCCCTACGAGCAGTACTTC. It encodes CASSPRDPYEQYF.

The chain uses TRBV21-1 and TRBJ2-3; the table gives TRBD2 as D, unverified against the DNA. TRBV21-1 is labeled a pseudogene. The CDR3 is 15 residues long. The CDR3 nucleotides are TGTGCCAGCAGCAAAGATCCCGTTCTCACAGATACGCAGTATTTT. Its protein is CASSKDPVLTDTQYF.

The chain joins TRBV6-5 to TRBJ1-1, with 7 bases identical to TRBD1. The CDR3 loop spans 14 amino acids. J gave up 3 bases and V 4 bases, and 5 bases lay outside the gene matches. Germline CDR1 is MNHEY and CDR2 is SVGAGI. The CDR3 nucleotides read TGTGCCAGCAGTTCCATCACAGGGGACACTGAAGCTTTCTTT. Residues: CASSSITGDTEAFF.

The chain uses TRBV28 and TRBJ2-5; D possibly corresponds to TRBD2 (7 bases). V was pared by 7 bases and J by 5 bases, with 20 bases between. Germline loops: CDR1 MDHEN, CDR2 SYDVKM. CDR3 length: 15 residues. The chain's CDR3 is CASIRGGAFGETQYF. Written as DNA, the CDR3 is TGTGCCAGCATACGAGGGGGGGCATTCGGGGAGACCCAGTACTTC. The full variable domain, rest sourced from reference TRBV28 and TRBJ2-5, is DVKVTQSSRYLVKRTGEKVFLECVQDMDHENMFWYRQDPGLGLRLIYFSYDVKMKEKGDIPEGYSVSREKKERFSLILESASTNQTSMYLCASIRGGAFGETQYFGPGTRLLVL.

There are a few counts of this clone. V usage is TRBV7-2 and J usage is TRBJ1-4, with D uncertain. CDR1 is SGHTA, CDR2 FQGNSA, per germline. The length of the CDR3 is 15 residues. The ends were cut back, 4 bases at V and 0 bases at J, with 9 bases in the middle. The DNA of the CDR3 is TGTGCCAGCAGCTCCTACACCTCAACTAATGAAAAACTGTTTTTT. Translating gives CASSSYTSTNEKLFF.

The CDR3 coding sequence is TGTGCCTGGGGAAGACTGCCCCCGGGGACAGATACGCAGTATTTT. Its protein is CAWGRLPPGTDTQYF. The chain carries TRBV30 and TRBJ2-3; D possibly corresponds to TRBD2 (5 bases). V was clipped by 5 bases and J by 3 bases, with 18 bases between them. The CDR3 runs to 15 residues. Per germline, CDR1 GTSNPN and CDR2 SVGIG (reference sequence).

The gene calls are TRBV5-4 and TRBJ1-2; possibly TRBD1 for D (6 bases). V shed 5 bases and J shed 8 bases, with 19 bases lying between them. CDR1 is SGHNT and CDR2 is YYREEE in the germline V gene (reference sequence). This CDR3 spans 14 amino acids. CDR3 in amino acids: CASSQPGASIGYTF. For the CDR3, the DNA is TGTGCCAGCAGTCAGCCAGGGGCCTCTATCGGCTACACCTTC.

The chain couples TRBV19 to TRBJ1-5, with D possibly matching TRBD1 (6 bases). The germline gives CDR1 LNHDA, CDR2 SQIVND (reference sequence). This CDR3 region has 13 residues. V lost 5 bases to trimming and J lost 4 bases, with 9 bases between them. The CDR3 region is CASSADRNQPQHF. The CDR3, as DNA: TGTGCCAGTAGTGCCGACAGGAATCAGCCCCAGCATTTT.

The chain couples TRBV6-7 to TRBJ2-7; possibly TRBD2 for D (6 bases). TRBV6-7 carries the ORF label, with uncertain function. There are 12 residues in the CDR3. The germline V and J ends were trimmed by 11 bases and 1 base, with 12 bases remaining between them. The CDR3 DNA follows: TGTGCCGACCCGGGGGAATCCTACGAGCAGTACTTC. This codes for CADPGESYEQYF.

The J gene is TRBJ2-2, the V gene TRBV19, with a possible D match to TRBD1 (5 bases). Germline V lookup: CDR1 LNHDA, CDR2 SQIVND (reference sequence). The CDR3 length is 19 residues. The V gene lost 3 bases and the J gene lost 5 bases, with 25 bases spanning the gap. CDR3 in amino acids: CASSMSLTWLTGGTGELFF. The DNA for the CDR3 is TGTGCCAGTAGTATGTCCTTGACGTGGTTAACAGGCGGTACCGGGGAGCTGTTTTTT. The full variable domain, rest sourced from reference TRBV19 and TRBJ2-2, is DGGITQSPKYLFRKEGQNVTLSCEQNLNHDAMYWYRQDPGQGLRLIYYSQIVNDFQKGDIAEGYSVSREKKESFPLTVTSAQKNPTAFYLCASSMSLTWLTGGTGELFFGEGSRLTVL.

The chain couples TRBV7-9 to TRBJ1-2; 8 nucleotides line up with TRBD1. The CDR3 is 15 residues long. V shed 5 bases, J shed 4 bases, and the junction held 9 bases outside the gene matches. The germline CDR1 and CDR2 sequences are SEHNR and FQNEAQ (reference sequence). CDR3 DNA sequence: TGTGCCAGCAGCACCTCAGGGGGCGTCCTCTATGGCTACACCTTC. Amino acids: CASSTSGGVLYGYTF.

This rearrangement joins TRBV19 to TRBJ1-6, with 11 positions matching TRBD1. The CDR3 spans 16 residues. Per germline, CDR1 LNHDA and CDR2 SQIVND (reference sequence). V dropped 4 bases and J dropped 10; count of bases not matched to a gene: 9. CDR3 in DNA: TGTGCCAGTAGTACCAAGGACAGGGGGCTGGGGTCACCCCTCCACTTT. As protein: CASSTKDRGLGSPLHF.

In DNA, the CDR3 is TGCGCCAGCAGCCGCTCGGGGACAGGGACTAATTCACCCCTCCACTTT. Its protein product is CASSRSGTGTNSPLHF. The rearrangement links TRBV4-3 to TRBJ1-6; 9 bases map to TRBD1. V lost 4 bases to trimming and J lost 6 bases; unmatched junction nucleotides: 7. The CDR3 consists of 16 residues. Germline V gene lookup returns CDR1 LGHNA and CDR2 YSLEER.

J is TRBJ2-1 and V is TRBV6-5; D remains unclear. Germline V gives CDR1 MNHEY, CDR2 SVGAGI. CDR3 length: 11 residues. V lost 7 bases, J lost 3 bases, and 4 bases lay in between. The CDR3 DNA sequence: TGTGCCAGCACAGTCTACAATGAGCAGTTCTTC. As protein: CASTVYNEQFF.

The chain uses TRBV7-6 and TRBJ2-7; the D gene is possibly TRBD1 (6 bases). The V end lost 5 bases, the J end lost 6 bases, and 14 bases lay between the germline ends. This CDR3 is 13 amino acids long. CDR1 SGHVS and CDR2 FNYEAQ come from the germline V gene. Here the CDR3 reads CASSRVTGTEQYF. Written as DNA, the CDR3 is TGTGCCAGCAGCCGAGTCACAGGGACCGAGCAGTACTTC.

The V gene is TRBV5-1, the J gene TRBJ2-2; TRBD1 might be the D (5 bases). The CDR3 contains 15 residues. The V gene's germline CDR1 is SGHRS and CDR2 YFSETQ. V lost 2 bases to trimming and J lost 4 bases, with 12 bases between them. CDR3 region: CASSFWAGSTGELFF. CDR3 nucleotides: TGCGCCAGCAGCTTTTGGGCAGGGTCCACCGGGGAGCTGTTTTTT.

This chain joins TRBV7-9 and TRBJ1-2; D perhaps matches TRBD1 (5 bases). This CDR3 is built from 14 residues. Germline V gives CDR1 SEHNR, CDR2 FQNEAQ (reference sequence). V gave up 0 bases and J gave up 8 bases, with 13 bases separating them. The CDR3 bases are TGTGCCAGCAGCTTAGCCCAGGGCCTTAACGGCTACACCTTC. Its protein is CASSLAQGLNGYTF.

V usage is TRBV7-6 and J usage is TRBJ2-2; TRBD2 matches at 10 bases. The J segment lost 7 bases and the V segment lost 5 bases, leaving 16 bases of the junction unmatched. The germline V gene encodes CDR1 SGHVS and CDR2 FNYEAQ. The CDR3 runs to 18 residues. The CDR3 DNA sequence: TGTGCCAGCAGCCCATCCTGGGGAGCGGGGGGGCGAGGCGGGGAGCTGTTTTTT. It specifies CASSPSWGAGGRGGELFF.

This chain connects TRBV30 to TRBJ1-1; D perhaps matches TRBD1 (6 bases). CDR3 size: 13 residues. Germline V gene lookup returns CDR1 GTSNPN and CDR2 SVGIG (reference sequence). Trimming took 3 bases from V and 2 from J, leaving 10 bases between them. The CDR3 DNA reads TGTGCCTGGAGGGGGACAACTAACACTGAAGCTTTCTTT. As protein: CAWRGTTNTEAFF. Together with reference TRBV30 and TRBJ1-1, the CDR3 gives the full variable domain: SQTIHQWPATLVQPVGSPLSLECTVEGTSNPNLYWYRQAAGRGLQLLFYSVGIGQISSEVPQNLSASRPQDRQFILSSKKLLLSDSGFYLCAWRGTTNTEAFFGQGTRLTVV.

The genes are TRBV30 and TRBJ2-1; D gene unclear. In germline, CDR1 is GTSNPN, CDR2 SVGIG (reference sequence). The CDR3 totals 14 residues. Deletions cut 3 bases from V and 0 bases from J, with 9 bases between. The CDR3 nucleotides are TGTGCCTGGAGGCCCCTAGACTCCTACAATGAGCAGTTCTTC. This sequence encodes CAWRPLDSYNEQFF.

This clone was recorded only once. The genes are TRBV19 and TRBJ2-2; TRBD2 matches at 9 bases. CDR3 length: 17 amino acids. Germline values: CDR1 LNHDA, CDR2 SQIVND (reference sequence). V trimming: 2 bases; J trimming: 6 bases; junction bases outside the gene matches: 10. The CDR3 DNA is TGTGCCAGTAGTATAAGGCGCGGGAGGGATTTCGCCGGGGAGCTGTTTTTT. Protein: CASSIRRGRDFAGELFF.

This clone was observed once. The rearrangement links TRBV30 to TRBJ1-2; D not certain. The V end was cut by 2 bases, the J end by 2 bases, with 15 bases between. The CDR3 covers 15 residues. Germline V lookup: CDR1 GTSNPN, CDR2 SVGIG (reference sequence). CDR3 coding DNA: TGTGCCTGGAGTTTTGGTTCGGGAGCGAACTATGGCTACACCTTC. The encoded protein is CAWSFGSGANYGYTF.

This clone was picked up one time. This chain joins TRBV2 and TRBJ2-1; TRBD1 matches at 9 bases. Germline V gene data show CDR1 as SNHLY and CDR2 as FYNNEI. Trimming took 6 bases from V and 3 from J; bases not matched to a gene: 12. This CDR3 has 17 residues. For the CDR3, the DNA is TGTGCCAGCAGGACTCAAGCCGGGACAGGGAACTACAATGAGCAGTTCTTC. This translates into CASRTQAGTGNYNEQFF.

The V gene is TRBV5-1, the J gene TRBJ2-7, with D possibly TRBD1 on 6 matching bases. Germline V gene lookup returns CDR1 SGHRS and CDR2 YFSETQ. This CDR3 region has 12 residues. The V end lost 4 bases, the J end lost 2 bases, and 7 bases lay between the germline ends. CDR3 in DNA: TGCGCCAGCAGCAGGGACACCTACGAGCAGTACTTC. Translating it yields CASSRDTYEQYF.

The rearrangement joins TRBV6-5 to TRBJ2-5, with 7 nucleotides matching TRBD1. V lost 2 bases and J lost 4; bases outside the gene matches: 10. The CDR3 contains 16 residues. Germline V lookup: CDR1 MNHEY, CDR2 SVGAGI. CDR3 amino acids: CASSYGRQGRRETQYF. In nucleotides, the CDR3 is TGTGCCAGCAGTTACGGGAGACAGGGAAGGAGAGAGACCCAGTACTTC.